Shown below are 16 T cell receptor beta chains from a single sample sequenced in a study of cytomegalovirus exposure and HLA in healthy donors. 13 Jbeta primers and 60 Vbeta primers were used for the PCR. The protocol was immunoSEQ multiplex PCR, while the TCRdb copy is restricted to in-frame clones and leaves out a portion. The table has under 250,000 clones, just under 80% seen once. The specimen was PBMCs. The receptors shown here come from a boy aged 5-17 years in good health and CMV-seronegative.

This clone was detected a few times. The genes are TRBV23-1 and TRBJ2-1, with TRBD2 matching over 12 bases. Being an ORF, TRBV23-1 has a function that is uncertain. After removal of 3 bases from V and 10 bases from J, the junction contained 10 bases not matched to a gene. The CDR3 covers 16 residues. CDR3 sequence reads: CASSQKLAGGGQEQFF. The DNA for the CDR3 is TGCGCCAGCAGTCAGAAACTAGCGGGAGGAGGGCAGGAGCAGTTCTTC.

The J gene is TRBJ1-1, the V gene TRBV6-1, with a tentative D call TRBD1 (6 bases). Trimming cost V 5 bases and J 2 bases, with 12 bases left between them. The CDR3 is 14 residues long. Germline CDR1 and CDR2: MNHNS and SASEGT. The CDR3 region is CASSFGQINTEAFF. CDR3 bases: TGTGCCAGCAGTTTTGGACAGATTAACACTGAAGCTTTCTTT.

J is TRBJ2-6 and V is TRBV27; TRBD1 matches 7 bases. CDR1 and CDR2 from the germline V gene are MNHEY and SMNVEV (reference sequence). The CDR3 length is 16 residues. Trimming cost V 4 bases and J 3 bases; bases outside gene matches: 6. The CDR3 loop is CASSYKGALGANVLTF. In DNA, the CDR3 is TGTGCCAGCAGTTATAAGGGGGCGCTTGGGGCCAACGTCCTGACTTTC.

This sequence joins TRBV7-2 and TRBJ2-7; TRBD2 aligns across 10 bases. Germline-derived CDR1 and CDR2 are SGHTA and FQGNSA. The ends lost 1 base at V and 4 bases at J; junction bases unmatched: 13. CDR3 size: 18 residues. CDR3 in DNA: TGTGCCAGCAGCTTAGTCCTCGGAAGGAGCGGGAGGGGTTACGAGCAGTACTTC. Translation gives CASSLVLGRSGRGYEQYF.

The chain joins TRBV18 to TRBJ2-7; 11 bases agree with TRBD1. CDR3 length: 14 residues. Germline loops: CDR1 KGHSH, CDR2 LQKENI. J lost 5 bases, V lost 5 bases, and 5 bases had no gene match. The CDR3 coding sequence is TGTGCCAGCTCATCCCGGACAGGGGGCGACGAGCAGTACTTC. Protein sequence: CASSSRTGGDEQYF.

V gene TRBV30 combines with J gene TRBJ1-5; D remains unclear. The CDR3 totals 14 residues. Germline CDR1 reads GTSNPN; CDR2 reads SVGIG (reference sequence). V lost 4 bases and J 4 bases, leaving 14 bases between the germline ends. In DNA, the CDR3 is TGTGCCTGGAATAGGGCGGGTTGGAATCAGCCCCAGCATTTT. As protein: CAWNRAGWNQPQHF.

The J gene is TRBJ2-1, the V gene TRBV6-6, with 8 positions matching TRBD2. V trimming: 8 bases; J trimming: 0 bases; junction bases outside the gene matches: 3. The CDR3 spans 14 residues. Germline V gene data show CDR1 as MNHNY and CDR2 as SVGAGI (reference sequence). The CDR3 sequence is CASVAGSSYNEQFF. In DNA, the CDR3 is TGTGCCAGCGTAGCGGGGAGCTCCTACAATGAGCAGTTCTTC.

The CDR3 loop is CASSENDYTDTQYF. The DNA of the CDR3 is TGTGCCAGCAGTGAAAATGACTACACAGATACGCAGTATTTT. The genes are TRBV2 and TRBJ2-3, with a weak D call TRBD2 (5 bases). CDR3 length: 14 amino acids. V lost 2 bases and J 2 bases, leaving 8 bases between the germline ends. Germline V gene lookup returns CDR1 SNHLY and CDR2 FYNNEI.

The chain carries TRBV30 and TRBJ1-6; TRBD1 aligns across 10 bases. J was trimmed by 7 bases and V by 5 bases; bases with no gene match: 2. The CDR3 is 13 residues long. In germline, CDR1 is GTSNPN, CDR2 SVGIG (reference sequence). Here the CDR3 DNA reads TGTGCCTGGTCGGGACAGGGGAATTCACCCCTCCACTTT. This translates into CAWSGQGNSPLHF.

This clone came up a few times. This chain joins TRBV13 and TRBJ2-7; 7 positions agree with TRBD1. The V gene's germline CDR1 is PRHDT and CDR2 FYEKMQ (reference sequence). The V segment lost 5 bases and the J segment 2 bases; nucleotides outside the gene matches: 9. The CDR3 is made up of 15 amino acids. CDR3 residues: CASSTHRGMAYEQYF. The CDR3 DNA sequence: TGTGCCAGCAGCACCCACAGGGGTATGGCCTACGAGCAGTACTTC. The entire variable domain, with the rest obtained from reference TRBV13 and TRBJ2-7, is as follows: AAGVIQSPRHLIKEKRETATLKCYPIPRHDTVYWYQQGPGQDPQFLISFYEKMQSDKGSIPDRFSAQQFSDYHSELNMSSLELGDSALYFCASSTHRGMAYEQYFGPGTRLTVT.

In its sample, this clone was seen once. The chain joins TRBV9 to TRBJ1-3, with 7 bases lining up with TRBD1. CDR1 SGDLS and CDR2 YYNGEE come from the germline V gene. There are 15 residues in the CDR3. With 3 bases clipped from V and 0 bases from J, the junction kept 3 bases outside the gene matches. The CDR3 coding sequence is TGTGCCAGCAGCGCCGGACAGGTCTCTGGAAACACCATATATTTT. Encoded protein: CASSAGQVSGNTIYF.

The V call is TRBV5-1, the J call TRBJ1-2, with TRBD1 matching over 9 bases. Trimming at V came to 4 bases and at J to 1 base, leaving 11 bases not matched to a gene. The CDR3 totals 17 residues. Germline CDR1 reads SGHRS; CDR2 reads YFSETQ. The CDR3 DNA reads as TGCGCCAGCAGCCGGACCTACAGGGGGCAGGGTAACTATGGCTACACCTTC. Translating it yields CASSRTYRGQGNYGYTF. The full variable domain, completed using reference TRBV5-1 and TRBJ1-2, is KAGVTQTPRYLIKTRGQQVTLSCSPISGHRSVSWYQQTPGQGLQFLFEYFSETQRNKGNFPGRFSGRQFSNSRSEMNVSTLELGDSALYLCASSRTYRGQGNYGYTFGSGTRLTVV.

The chain employs TRBV15 and TRBJ2-7; a possible D gene is TRBD1 (5 bases). The germline CDR1 and CDR2 sequences are LNHNV and YYDKDF (reference sequence). Trimming cost V 1 base and J 2 bases, with 12 bases left between them. The CDR3 consists of 15 residues. The DNA of the CDR3 is TGTGCCACCAGCAGAGCGGCGACAGCCACCTACGAGCAGTACTTC. This codes for CATSRAATATYEQYF.

V and J are TRBV30 and TRBJ1-3, with 7 bases matching TRBD1. Unmatched junction bases numbered 8, after V lost 3 bases and J lost 0 bases. Germline V gives CDR1 GTSNPN, CDR2 SVGIG (reference sequence). The CDR3 is 16 residues long. The CDR3 sequence is CAWSGDRALSGNTIYF. The CDR3 DNA follows: TGTGCCTGGAGCGGTGACAGGGCCCTCTCTGGAAACACCATATATTTT.

The DNA for the CDR3 is TGTGCCTGGAGACAGGGCTACGAGCAGTACTTC. This codes for CAWRQGYEQYF. The chain links TRBV30 to TRBJ2-7; TRBD1 is a possible D gene (6 bases). The CDR3 extends over 11 amino acids. Trimming took off 3 bases at V and 3 bases at J, with 6 bases between the two ends. Germline V gives CDR1 GTSNPN, CDR2 SVGIG (reference sequence). Using reference TRBV30 and TRBJ2-7 for the parts outside the CDR3, the full variable domain is SQTIHQWPATLVQPVGSPLSLECTVEGTSNPNLYWYRQAAGRGLQLLFYSVGIGQISSEVPQNLSASRPQDRQFILSSKKLLLSDSGFYLCAWRQGYEQYFGPGTRLTVT.

The V call is TRBV7-9, the J call TRBJ2-1, with 7 bases that match TRBD1. Germline CDR1 reads SEHNR; CDR2 reads FQNEAQ (reference sequence). This CDR3 comprises 16 residues. V lost 1 base and J lost 8; bases outside the gene matches: 11. CDR3 nucleotides: TGTGCCAGCAGCTTAGGGCCGGGACAGCCGGCCGATGAGCAGTTCTTC. This encodes CASSLGPGQPADEQFF.